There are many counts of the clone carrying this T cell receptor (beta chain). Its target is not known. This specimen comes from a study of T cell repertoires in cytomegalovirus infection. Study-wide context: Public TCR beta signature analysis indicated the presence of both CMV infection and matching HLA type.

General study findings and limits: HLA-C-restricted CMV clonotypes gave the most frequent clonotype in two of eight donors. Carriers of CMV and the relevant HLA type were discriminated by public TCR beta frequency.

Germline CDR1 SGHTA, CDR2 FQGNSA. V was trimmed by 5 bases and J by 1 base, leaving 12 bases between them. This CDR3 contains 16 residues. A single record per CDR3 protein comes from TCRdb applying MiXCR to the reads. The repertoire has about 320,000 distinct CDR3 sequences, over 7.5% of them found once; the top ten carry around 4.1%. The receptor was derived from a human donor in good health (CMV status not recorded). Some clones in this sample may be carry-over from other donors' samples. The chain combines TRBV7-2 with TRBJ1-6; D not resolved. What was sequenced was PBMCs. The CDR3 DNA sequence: TGTGCCAGCAGCCCCCGACCGGTGTCCTATAATTCACCCCTCCACTTT. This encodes CASSPRPVSYNSPLHF.